This TCR beta chain stems from a study of shared clonotypes between healthy human individuals. Study-level points and caveats: Limited genetic and exposure-history diversity came from having few donors.

To note about this clone: What it recognizes is unknown.

The CDR3 length is 17 residues. Trimming removed 3 bases from V and 7 bases from J, with 22 bases in between. CDR1 is MDHEN and CDR2 is SYDVKM in the germline V gene. Sorted-subset replicate PCR reactions were performed with approximately 0.2 ug DNA, corresponding to roughly 27,000 T cell genomes. The repertoire was sequenced with immunoSEQ multiplex PCR; TCRdb's copy has only in-frame clones and lacks some. The profile covers millions of clones, with just under 95% appearing a single time and roughly 1.1% taken by the ten largest. CD8 cells classed as naive were CD45RO-negative and positively selected for CCR7, excluding terminally differentiated effector memory CD45RA+ cells.

This sequence joins TRBV28 and TRBJ2-1, with D perhaps TRBD1 or TRBD2 (6 bases each). The source of this sequence is a man aged 18-30 years in good health. Specimen: naive CD8+ T cells sorted from blood. Here the CDR3 DNA reads TGTGCCAGCAGTTTGGACAGCTCACTAGCTCGCCTAAATGAGCAGTTCTTC. As protein: CASSLDSSLARLNEQFF.